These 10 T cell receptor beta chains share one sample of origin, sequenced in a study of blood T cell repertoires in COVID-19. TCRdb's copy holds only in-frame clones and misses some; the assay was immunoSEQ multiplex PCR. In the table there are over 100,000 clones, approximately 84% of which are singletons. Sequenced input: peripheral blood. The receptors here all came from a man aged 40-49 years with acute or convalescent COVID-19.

This CDR3 reads CASRRLAVSPYNEQFF. CDR3 nucleotide sequence: TGCGCCAGCAGACGCCTAGCGGTGAGTCCCTACAATGAGCAGTTCTTC. The chain employs TRBV5-1 and TRBJ2-1; 7 bases fit TRBD2. Losses at the gene ends were 5 bases for V and 2 bases for J; bases not matched to a gene: 10. This CDR3 comprises 16 residues. CDR1 and CDR2 from the germline V gene are SGHRS and YFSETQ.

CDR3 residues: CAISVNGGNGDTQYF. CDR3 sequence (DNA): TGTGCCATCAGTGTCAACGGGGGGAATGGAGATACGCAGTATTTT. The chain is built from TRBV10-3 and TRBJ2-3; 7 bases fit TRBD2. Per germline, CDR1 ENHRY and CDR2 SYGVKD. V trimming: 4 bases; J trimming: 5 bases; junction bases outside the gene matches: 9. CDR3 length: 15 amino acids.

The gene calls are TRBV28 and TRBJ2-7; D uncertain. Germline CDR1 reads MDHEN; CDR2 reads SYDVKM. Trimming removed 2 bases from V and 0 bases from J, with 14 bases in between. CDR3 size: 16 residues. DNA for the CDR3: TGTGCCAGCAGTTTAATCCCCTTACTAAGCTCCTACGAGCAGTACTTC. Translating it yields CASSLIPLLSSYEQYF.

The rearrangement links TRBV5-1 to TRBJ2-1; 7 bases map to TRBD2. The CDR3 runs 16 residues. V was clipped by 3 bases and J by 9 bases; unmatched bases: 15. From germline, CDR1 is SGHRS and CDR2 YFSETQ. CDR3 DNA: TGCGCCAGCAGCTGGGGAGGGCAGCGGGGAGTGAGTGAGCAGTTCTTC. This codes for CASSWGGQRGVSEQFF.

The CDR3 here is CATSDLNFSGNTIYF. CDR3 bases: TGTGCCACCAGTGATTTGAACTTCTCTGGAAACACCATATATTTT. The chain recombines TRBV24-1 with TRBJ1-3; the D is unclear. Germline CDR1 and CDR2: KGHDR and SFDVKD. V dropped 0 bases and J dropped 0 bases, with 5 bases sitting between them. The CDR3 sequence is 15 residues long.

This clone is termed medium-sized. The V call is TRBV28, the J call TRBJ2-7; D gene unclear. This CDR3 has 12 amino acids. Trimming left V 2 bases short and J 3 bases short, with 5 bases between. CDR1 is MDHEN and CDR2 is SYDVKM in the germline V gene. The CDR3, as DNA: TGTGCCAGCAGTTTAGACAACTACGAGCAGTACTTC. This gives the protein CASSLDNYEQYF.

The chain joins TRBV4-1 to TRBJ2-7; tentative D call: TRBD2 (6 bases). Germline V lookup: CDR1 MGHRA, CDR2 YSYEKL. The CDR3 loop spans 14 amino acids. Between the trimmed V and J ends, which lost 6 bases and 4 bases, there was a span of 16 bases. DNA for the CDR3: TGCGCCAGCAGTTCCAACGTTGGGGGGTACGAGCAGTACTTC. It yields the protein CASSSNVGGYEQYF.

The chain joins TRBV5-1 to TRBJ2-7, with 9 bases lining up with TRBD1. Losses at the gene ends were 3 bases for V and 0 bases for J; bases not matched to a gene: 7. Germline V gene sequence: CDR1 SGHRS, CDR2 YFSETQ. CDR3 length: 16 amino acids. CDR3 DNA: TGCGCCAGCAGCTCGGGGACAGGGCGGGCCTCCTACGAGCAGTACTTC. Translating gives CASSSGTGRASYEQYF.

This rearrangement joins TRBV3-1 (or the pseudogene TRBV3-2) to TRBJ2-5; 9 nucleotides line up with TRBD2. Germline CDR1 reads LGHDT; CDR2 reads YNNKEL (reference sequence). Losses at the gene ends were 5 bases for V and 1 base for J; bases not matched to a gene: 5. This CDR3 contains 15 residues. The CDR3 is CASSVAGAPQETQYF. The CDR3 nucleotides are TGTGCCAGCAGCGTAGCGGGAGCTCCCCAAGAGACCCAGTACTTC.

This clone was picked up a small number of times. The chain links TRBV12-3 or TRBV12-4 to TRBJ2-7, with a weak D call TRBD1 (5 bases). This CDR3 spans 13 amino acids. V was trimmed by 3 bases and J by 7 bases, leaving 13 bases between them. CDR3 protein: CASSFRGVGEQYF. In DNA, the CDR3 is TGTGCCAGCAGTTTTAGGGGTGTGGGGGAGCAGTACTTC.